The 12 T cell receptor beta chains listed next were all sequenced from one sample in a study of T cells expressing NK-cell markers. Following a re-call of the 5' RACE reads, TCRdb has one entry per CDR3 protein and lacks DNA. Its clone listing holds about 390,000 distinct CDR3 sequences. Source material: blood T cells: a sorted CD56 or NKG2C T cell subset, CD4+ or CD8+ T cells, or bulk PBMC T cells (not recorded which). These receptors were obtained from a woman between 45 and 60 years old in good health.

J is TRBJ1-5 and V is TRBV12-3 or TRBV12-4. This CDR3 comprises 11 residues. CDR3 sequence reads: CASSSGTAQHF.

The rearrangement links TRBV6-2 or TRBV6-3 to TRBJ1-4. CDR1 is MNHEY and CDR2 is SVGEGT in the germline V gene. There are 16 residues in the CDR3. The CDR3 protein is CASSYFTGWTNEKLFF.

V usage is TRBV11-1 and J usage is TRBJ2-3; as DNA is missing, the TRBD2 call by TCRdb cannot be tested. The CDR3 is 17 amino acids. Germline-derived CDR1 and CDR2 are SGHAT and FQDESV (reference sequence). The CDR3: CASSLARSGGLTDTQYF. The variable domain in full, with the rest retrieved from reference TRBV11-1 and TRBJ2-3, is EAEVAQSPRYKITEKSQAVAFWCDPISGHATLYWYRQILGQGPELLVQFQDESVVDDSQLPKDRFSAERLKGVDSTLKIQPAELGDSAMYLCASSLARSGGLTDTQYFGPGTRLTVL.

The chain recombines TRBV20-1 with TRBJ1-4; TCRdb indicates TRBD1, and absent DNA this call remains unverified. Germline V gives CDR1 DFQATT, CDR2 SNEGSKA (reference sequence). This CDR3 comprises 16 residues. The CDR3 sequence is CSARELGTGEGEKLFF.

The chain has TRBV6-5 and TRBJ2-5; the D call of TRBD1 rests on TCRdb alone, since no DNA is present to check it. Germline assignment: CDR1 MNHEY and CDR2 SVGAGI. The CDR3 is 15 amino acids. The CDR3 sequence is CASSYFQQGARTQYF.

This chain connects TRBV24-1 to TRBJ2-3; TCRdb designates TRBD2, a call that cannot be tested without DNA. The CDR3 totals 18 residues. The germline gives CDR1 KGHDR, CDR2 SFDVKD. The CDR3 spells CATSPALAGGRGTDTQYF.

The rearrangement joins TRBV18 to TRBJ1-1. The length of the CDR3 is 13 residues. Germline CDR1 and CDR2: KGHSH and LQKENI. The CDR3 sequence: CASSPAGNTEAFF. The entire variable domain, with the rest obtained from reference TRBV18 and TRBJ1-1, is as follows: NAGVMQNPRHLVRRRGQEARLRCSPMKGHSHVYWYRQLPEEGLKFMVYLQKENIIDESGMPKERFSAEFPKEGPSILRIQQVVRGDSAAYFCASSPAGNTEAFFGQGTRLTVV.

The CDR3 loop reads CASSYLGIEQFF. The chain employs TRBV14 and TRBJ2-1. The CDR3 spans 12 residues. CDR1 is SGHDN and CDR2 is FVKESK in the germline V gene.

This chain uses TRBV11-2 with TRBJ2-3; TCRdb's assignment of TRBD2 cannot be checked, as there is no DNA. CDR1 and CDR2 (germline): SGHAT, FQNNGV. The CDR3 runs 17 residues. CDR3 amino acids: CASSLDLGLADTDTQYF.

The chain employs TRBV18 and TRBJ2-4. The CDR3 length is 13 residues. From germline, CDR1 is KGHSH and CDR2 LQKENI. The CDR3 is CASSTPALDIQYF. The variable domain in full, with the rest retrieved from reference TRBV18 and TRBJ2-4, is NAGVMQNPRHLVRRRGQEARLRCSPMKGHSHVYWYRQLPEEGLKFMVYLQKENIIDESGMPKERFSAEFPKEGPSILRIQQVVRGDSAAYFCASSTPALDIQYFGAGTRLSVL.

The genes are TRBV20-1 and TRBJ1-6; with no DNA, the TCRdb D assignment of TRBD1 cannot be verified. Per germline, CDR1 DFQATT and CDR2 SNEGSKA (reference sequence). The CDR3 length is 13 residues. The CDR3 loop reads CSARAGQQSPLHF.

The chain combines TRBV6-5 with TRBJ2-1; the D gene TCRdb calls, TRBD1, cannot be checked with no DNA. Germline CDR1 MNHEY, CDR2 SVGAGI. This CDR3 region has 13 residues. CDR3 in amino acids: CASSYRGREGQFF.